A selection of T cell receptor beta chains follows, all from one sample in a study of Graves' ophthalmopathy and Graves' hyperthyroidism. TCRdb reprocessed the multiplex PCR reads with MiXCR, giving one entry per CDR3 protein. Of approximately 410,000 distinct CDR3 sequences in the sample, 15% were seen once. Sequencing input: peripheral blood. The source of these receptors is a woman between 18 and 29 years old with stable Graves' hyperthyroidism. Each CDR3 is given with its conserved first and last residue. A D gene is named only where the DNA matches it firmly. The size of a clone is reported for some rows only, either as once, few or many, or as a class for expanded clones.

many | TRBD1 | TRBJ2-5 | TRBV2 | TGTGCCAGCGGATTGACAGGGGGCCAAGAGACCCAGTACTTC | CASGLTGGQETQYF
many | - | TRBJ2-5 | TRBV10-2 | TGCGCCAGCCGGAGGGGGTACGGGGAGACCCAGTACTTC | CASRRGYGETQYF
few | - | TRBJ1-1 | TRBV5-6 | TGTGCCAGCAGCCCGGAGGGGGGTTTCGGCGCTGAAGCTTTCTTT | CASSPEGGFGAEAFF
many | - | TRBJ1-6 | TRBV12-3/TRBV12-4 | TGTGCCAGCAACACAGGGAATAATTCACCCCTCCACTTT | CASNTGNNSPLHF
- | - | TRBJ2-7 | TRBV3-1 | TGTGCCAGCAGCCAAGATCCGCCAGGCTCAACCTACGAGCAGTACTTC | CASSQDPPGSTYEQYF
- | - | TRBJ1-3 | TRBV24-1 | TGTGCCACCACCGAAGGGACTTTCGGAAACACCATATATTTT | CATTEGTFGNTIYF
- | - | TRBJ1-6 | TRBV19 | TGTGCCAGTAGCCTAAACAGGAATTCACCCCTCCACTTT | CASSLNRNSPLHF
many | - | TRBJ2-5 | TRBV29-1 | TGCAGCGTTGACCGACAGCTCCAAGAGACCCAGTACTTC | CSVDRQLQETQYF
many | - | TRBJ1-2 | TRBV28 | TGTGCCAGCAGAGTGGCGGCAGCCTTCTATGGCTACACCTTC | CASRVAAAFYGYTF
few | - | TRBJ2-5 | TRBV11-2 | TGTGCCAGCATCCCCATGCCCTACCGGGTGAGGTGGGAGACCCAGTACTTC | CASIPMPYRVRWETQYF
many | - | TRBJ2-7 | TRBV19 | TGTGCCAGTAGTATCGGACAGCTCTACACCTACGAGCAGTACTTC | CASSIGQLYTYEQYF
many | - | TRBJ2-6 | TRBV5-1 | TGCGCCAGCAGCCTGGACAGCGTCGGAGGTAGGGGGGCCAACGTCCTGACTTTC | CASSLDSVGGRGANVLTF
many | TRBD1 | TRBJ2-7 | TRBV19 | TGTGCCAGTAGTATAAAACAGGGGAAAGTTTACGAGCAGTACTTC | CASSIKQGKVYEQYF
- | TRBD2 | TRBJ2-2 | TRBV24-1 | TGTGCCACCAGTTCCCGGGGGGTATCGGGGGAGCTGTTTTTT | CATSSRGVSGELFF
once | TRBD2 | TRBJ2-7 | TRBV20-1 | TGCAGTGCCCCCGGGACTAGCGGGAGCTCCTACGAGCAGTACTTC | CSAPGTSGSSYEQYF
- | - | TRBJ2-7 | TRBV6-1 | TGTGCCAGTCCGCTTCCTCAGGCCGCCTACGAGCAGTACTTC | CASPLPQAAYEQYF
many | TRBD2 | TRBJ2-7 | TRBV24-1 | TGTGCCACCAGTGGAGCGGGGGTAGAGCAGTACTTC | CATSGAGVEQYF
many | - | TRBJ1-1 | TRBV12-3/TRBV12-4 | TGTGCCAGCAGTTTAGCGAGGGGGGAAGCTTTCTTT | CASSLARGEAFF
once | TRBD2 | TRBJ2-5 | TRBV6-5 | TGTGCCAGCAGTTACGGGACTAGCATCATCGAGACCCAGTACTTC | CASSYGTSIIETQYF
many | - | TRBJ1-2 | TRBV6-5 | TGTGCCAGCAGTTACAAGCCGGACATTAACTATGGCTACACCTTC | CASSYKPDINYGYTF
many | - | TRBJ2-5 | TRBV6-2/TRBV6-3 | TGTGCCAGCAGGGATCCCGGGCTCGAAGAGACCCAGTACTTC | CASRDPGLEETQYF
many | - | TRBJ2-7 | TRBV4-1 | TGCGCCAGCAGCCAAGATGGGGCCGAGCAGTACTTC | CASSQDGAEQYF
many | - | TRBJ1-2 | TRBV11-2 | TGTGCCAGCAGCAAAGGGGAGGGAATAAACTACACCTTC | CASSKGEGINYTF
many | - | TRBJ1-5 | TRBV19 | TGTGCACTCCTTGGCCGCAGTAGCAATCAGCCCCAGCATTTT | CALLGRSSNQPQHF
many | - | TRBJ1-1 | TRBV12-3/TRBV12-4 | TGTGCCAGCAGTTCCCCGGACACGACATTGAGCACTGAAGCTTTCTTT | CASSSPDTTLSTEAFF
many | - | TRBJ1-1 | TRBV11-2 | TGTGCCAGCAGCTTAGAGCCCGGGACATTTAGCACTGAAGCTTTCTTT | CASSLEPGTFSTEAFF
many | TRBD2 | TRBJ2-5 | TRBV24-1 | TGTGCCACCAGTGATTTAGGGGTTAGCGGGGGAGCCGAGACCCAGTACTTC | CATSDLGVSGGAETQYF
many | TRBD1 | TRBJ1-1 | TRBV9 | TGTGCCAGCAGCCCTCATTCAGGGGGCCGGGTCACTGAAGCTTTCTTT | CASSPHSGGRVTEAFF
many | TRBD2 | TRBJ2-5 | TRBV24-1 | TGTGCCACCAGTGATTCGGGACTAGCGGGGGGGACCCAGTACTTC | CATSDSGLAGGTQYF
- | - | TRBJ2-7 | TRBV20-1 | TGCAGTGCTAGACAGAAACGGGGGGCGGGGTTGATCTACGAGCAGTACTTC | CSARQKRGAGLIYEQYF
- | - | TRBJ2-2 | TRBV7-8 | TGTGCCAGCAGCTTAGCTGACACCGCGGTCACCGGGGAGCTGTTTTTT | CASSLADTAVTGELFF
many | - | TRBJ2-7 | TRBV20-1 | TGCAGTGCTAGGAGGGCAGGGACGGGGTACGAGCAGTACTTC | CSARRAGTGYEQYF
- | - | TRBJ1-5 | TRBV7-9 | TGTGCCAGCGCAGGGCAGACCGGCAATCAGCCCCAGCATTTT | CASAGQTGNQPQHF
few | - | TRBJ1-1 | TRBV7-3 | TGTGCCAGCAGTCAAGAAATGGCGACTGAAGCTTTCTTT | CASSQEMATEAFF
- | - | TRBJ2-2 | TRBV6-1 | TGTGCCAGCGGACCGAGGGGGGCTTCCGCGAACACCGGGGAGCTGTTTTTT | CASGPRGASANTGELFF
- | TRBD1 | TRBJ1-2 | TRBV7-2 | TGTGCCAGCAGCTTAGCAGGGGGCGTAATCGGGGGCTACACCTTC | CASSLAGGVIGGYTF
- | - | TRBJ2-5 | TRBV6-2/TRBV6-3 | TGTGCCAGCAGTTACAGGTTCGGGTCCCTTTGGCCGGCCCAGTACTTC | CASSYRFGSLWPAQYF
many | - | TRBJ1-5 | TRBV6-1 | TGTGCCAGCAGTGACAGGGAGAATCAGCCCCAGCATTTT | CASSDRENQPQHF
- | - | TRBJ1-1 | TRBV7-6 | TGTGCCAGCAGCTTAGCGGGGGGGGCAGCCCCGAACACTGAAGCTTTCTTT | CASSLAGGAAPNTEAFF